This T cell receptor beta chain was captured in a study of Graves' ophthalmopathy and Graves' hyperthyroidism. Points from the study as a whole: Most expanded clonotypes from thyroid (those above 0.001 frequency) were also found in blood.

For repertoire sequencing, the TCR beta CDR3 regions were amplified from RNA transcripts. HTBI primers primed a first-round RT-PCR, and a second-round multiplex PCR followed. In TCRdb, the multiplex PCR reads were re-called with MiXCR into one record per CDR3 protein. The data contain a few hundred thousand distinct CDR3 sequences, under 45% of them singletons. This clonotype was seen ten or more times. Its antigen is still unknown. This CDR3 region has 14 residues. The germline V gene encodes CDR1 MGHRA and CDR2 YSYEKL. Trimming took 4 bases from V and 12 from J; bases not matched to a gene: 5. V gene TRBV4-1 combines with J gene TRBJ1-6; TRBD1 matches at 11 bases. This TCR derives from an adult man with Graves' hyperthyroidism. Source material: peripheral blood or thyroid tissue (not recorded which). CDR3 sequence reads: CASSPGQGVGPLHF. The DNA for the CDR3 is TGCGCCAGCAGCCCGGGACAGGGGGTAGGACCCCTCCACTTT.